This TCR beta chain was sequenced in a study of blood T cell repertoires in COVID-19. Turning to the study itself: Acute and convalescent COVID-19 specimens originated in the United States, Italy and Spain. Sources were T cells, B-cell-depleted T cells, or PBMCs; the material itself was cDNA or gDNA.

Assay used: immunoSEQ multiplex PCR; TCRdb lists only in-frame clones, some missing. The sample includes 450,000 or so clones, about 89% seen only once; the top ten take under 2%. CDR1 and CDR2 (germline): SQVTM, ANQGSEA. The CDR3 loop spans 12 amino acids. With 4 bases removed from V and 7 bases from J, the gap between germline ends came to 13 bases. The chain recombines TRBV29-1 with TRBJ1-2, with no clear D. The source is a woman in her 40s with COVID-19, enrolled during active disease. Material: peripheral blood. The CDR3 spells CSVVVSEGGYTF. Here the CDR3 DNA reads TGCAGCGTTGTGGTCTCCGAGGGTGGCTACACCTTC.